This TCR beta chain was sequenced for a study of blood T cell repertoires in COVID-19. In the study overall: The United States, Italy and Spain were the sources of the acute and convalescent COVID-19 samples. Sources were T cells, B-cell-depleted T cells, or PBMCs; the material itself was cDNA or gDNA.

V trimming: 3 bases; J trimming: 7 bases; junction bases outside the gene matches: 7. The CDR3 has 13 amino acids. Germline-derived CDR1 and CDR2 are SGHNT and YYREEE (reference sequence). Method: immunoSEQ multiplex PCR; TCRdb's copy keeps in-frame clones and lacks some. In the table there are roughly 230,000 clones, about four fifths of which are singletons. This chain connects TRBV5-4 to TRBJ2-7; 7 bases agree with TRBD2. This TCR was sampled from a man aged 40-50 years with active or convalescent COVID-19. The material sequenced was peripheral blood. The CDR3 nucleotides read TGTGCCAGCAGCTCTGGGGGGACTAAAGAGCAGTACTTC. Its protein is CASSSGGTKEQYF.